This T cell receptor (beta chain) appears in the sequencing data of a study of shared clonotypes between healthy human individuals. CDR3 length: 15 residues. V gave up 7 bases and J gave up 0 bases; unmatched junction bases: 9. Germline values: CDR1 SGHRS, CDR2 YFSETQ. Study results and caveats: Against clonotypes common to all four donors, non-shared ones had lower generation probabilities.

As originally analysed: Junction-only sequences without quality scores came from ImmunoSEQ, so filtering differed. Sequencing was performed with immunoSEQ multiplex PCR; in TCRdb, only in-frame clones are kept and a portion is missing. V and J calls plus clone size are reproduced from that table; the DNA served to infer D and trimming. The data contain approximately 1,000,000 clones, around three quarters of them singletons. With regard to this clone: The antigen is unknown.

The chain carries TRBV5-1 and TRBJ1-1, with 7 bases aligning to TRBD1. The sequence came from a man younger than 35 in good health. Some clones in this sample may be carry-over from other donors' samples. The sequenced sample consisted of memory CD4+ T cells from PBMCs. Stated subset: CD45RA-negative fraction. For the CDR3, the DNA is TGCGCCAGCGAGCGGTCAGGGGGGTTGAACACTGAAGCTTTCTTT. Its translation is CASERSGGLNTEAFF.